This passage covers 27 T cell receptor beta chains from one sample sequenced in a study of identical twins. TCRdb ran MiXCR on the 5' RACE reads and lists one entry per CDR3 protein. This table holds around 340,000 distinct CDR3 sequences, 9% to 15% found once. This same sample was also part of a study on yellow fever vaccine responses in identical twins.

Sequencing was performed on CD8+ T cells sorted from blood. The receptors come from a woman aged 18-30 years in good health.

The chain uses TRBV3-1 and TRBJ2-7; a weak D match, TRBD2 (5 bases). This CDR3 is 15 amino acids long. The germline V and J ends were trimmed by 1 base and 6 bases, with 16 bases remaining between them. CDR1 is LGHDT, CDR2 YNNKEL, per germline (reference sequence). In nucleotides, the CDR3 is TGTGCCAGCAGCCAAGTAGGCCTAGCTTCCCGCGAGCAGTACTTC. Protein: CASSQVGLASREQYF.

This clonotype came up a few times. The V gene is TRBV12-3 or TRBV12-4, the J gene TRBJ2-1, with 10 bases identical to TRBD2. V was clipped by 3 bases and J by 10 bases; unmatched bases: 6. The CDR3 runs 14 residues. Here the CDR3 DNA reads TGTGCCAGCAGTTTTGGACTAGCGGTGATAGAGCAGTTCTTC. Translated: CASSFGLAVIEQFF.

The chain carries TRBV11-2 and TRBJ2-1, with a tentative D call TRBD1 (5 bases). V was cut by 6 bases and J by 6 bases, with 12 bases left in between. Germline V gene data show CDR1 as SGHAT and CDR2 as FQNNGV. This CDR3 comprises 13 residues. CDR3 sequence reads: CASSRQSRNEQFF. For the CDR3, the DNA is TGTGCCAGCAGTCGACAGTCCCGCAATGAGCAGTTCTTC.

The V gene is TRBV28, the J gene TRBJ1-2; 8 bases fit TRBD1. The CDR3 is made up of 15 amino acids. Germline values: CDR1 MDHEN, CDR2 SYDVKM. Losses at the gene ends were 5 bases for V and 3 bases for J; bases not matched to a gene: 8. CDR3 in amino acids: CASSTPGQVYYGYTF. The CDR3 coding sequence is TGTGCCAGCAGTACACCGGGACAGGTCTACTATGGCTACACCTTC.

This clonotype occurred many times. The rearrangement links TRBV7-2 to TRBJ2-3; no firm D call. Trimming cost V 4 bases and J 2 bases, with 1 base left between them. The CDR3 consists of 11 residues. CDR1 SGHTA and CDR2 FQGNSA come from the germline V gene. CDR3 sequence: CASSYTDTQYF. CDR3 coding DNA: TGTGCCAGCAGCTACACAGATACGCAGTATTTT.

The chain couples TRBV4-2 to TRBJ2-1, with 16 bases that match TRBD2. Germline V lookup: CDR1 LGHNA, CDR2 YNFKEQ. This CDR3 is 20 amino acids long. Trimming removed 4 bases from V and 0 bases from J; junction bases left unmatched: 9. In DNA form, the CDR3 reads TGTGCCAGCAGCCGCCCGGGACTAGCGGGGGGGGTAAGCTCCTACAATGAGCAGTTCTTC. As protein: CASSRPGLAGGVSSYNEQFF.

The chain has TRBV6-1 and TRBJ2-3; 14 bases agree with TRBD2. The CDR3 sequence is 16 residues long. Losses at the gene ends were 5 bases for V and 6 bases for J; bases not matched to a gene: 7. Germline V gene lookup returns CDR1 MNHNS and CDR2 SASEGT. The CDR3 sequence: CASSRGTSGRTDTQYF. The CDR3 region has the DNA TGTGCCAGCAGTCGGGGGACTAGCGGGAGAACGGATACGCAGTATTTT.

This clonotype has just a few counts. The rearrangement joins TRBV7-9 to TRBJ2-7; the D is unclear. V dropped 5 bases and J dropped 6 bases, with 11 bases sitting between them. This CDR3 is built from 12 residues. Germline V lookup: CDR1 SEHNR, CDR2 FQNEAQ (reference sequence). CDR3 DNA sequence: TGTGCCAGCAGCGACCCCCTGGGCGAGCAGTACTTC. Amino acids: CASSDPLGEQYF.

The chain carries TRBV6-5 and TRBJ2-3, with TRBD2 matching 11 bases. The V gene end was trimmed by 2 bases and the J gene end by 3 bases; junction bases not matched to a gene: 10. CDR3 length: 18 residues. Germline CDR1 is MNHEY and CDR2 is SVGAGI. The DNA for the CDR3 is TGTGCCAGCAGTTACGAATCCCTAGCGGGGGGCCCAACAGATACGCAGTATTTT. This codes for CASSYESLAGGPTDTQYF.

This clonotype showed up many times. V and J are TRBV14 and TRBJ1-2; D perhaps matches TRBD1 (5 bases). Per the germline V gene, CDR1 is SGHDN and CDR2 is FVKESK. The CDR3 covers 13 residues. V shed 5 bases and J shed 6 bases, with 13 bases lying between them. In DNA, the CDR3 is TGTGCCAGCAGCACCCAGGGAAGGCATGGCTACACCTTC. Translation: CASSTQGRHGYTF.

This clonotype was found a few times. V gene TRBV7-2 combines with J gene TRBJ2-7; 8 bases match TRBD2. Trimming took 3 bases from V and 3 from J; bases not matched to a gene: 10. There are 16 residues in the CDR3. CDR1 and CDR2 (germline): SGHTA, FQGNSA. The CDR3 DNA reads TGTGCCAGCAGCTTGAGTGGTAGCGGGATAAACTACGAGCAGTACTTC. Its protein product is CASSLSGSGINYEQYF.

The chain combines TRBV4-1 with TRBJ2-1, with 8 bases matching TRBD2. The V segment lost 0 bases and the J segment 3 bases; nucleotides outside the gene matches: 7. The CDR3 has 17 amino acids. Germline assignment: CDR1 MGHRA and CDR2 YSYEKL. The CDR3 protein is CASSQDDGRADYNEQFF. Written as DNA, the CDR3 is TGCGCCAGCAGCCAAGATGACGGGAGGGCCGACTACAATGAGCAGTTCTTC.

This chain connects TRBV10-2 to TRBJ2-5; 9 bases are shared with TRBD1. The CDR3 covers 14 residues. The J segment lost 4 bases and the V segment lost 4 bases, leaving 4 bases of the junction unmatched. Looked up from germline, CDR1 is WSHSY and CDR2 is SAAADI. CDR3 in amino acids: CASSATGGAETQYF. In DNA form, the CDR3 reads TGCGCCAGCAGTGCCACAGGGGGCGCAGAGACCCAGTACTTC.

V is TRBV9 and J is TRBJ2-7; D is perhaps TRBD1 (6 bases). Germline V gene data show CDR1 as SGDLS and CDR2 as YYNGEE. The germline V and J ends were trimmed by 3 bases and 1 base, with 14 bases remaining between them. CDR3 length equals 15 residues. The chain's CDR3 is CASSAQGDNSYEQYF. Here the CDR3 DNA reads TGTGCCAGCAGCGCCCAAGGGGACAATTCCTACGAGCAGTACTTC.

This clonotype was observed a few times. This chain connects TRBV14 to TRBJ2-6; D is uncertain. CDR1 is SGHDN, CDR2 FVKESK, per germline. Between the trimmed V and J ends, which lost 3 bases and 0 bases, there was a span of 6 bases. The CDR3 loop spans 15 amino acids. CDR3 DNA: TGTGCCAGCAGCCAGTGGGACTCTGGGGCCAACGTCCTGACTTTC. It codes for CASSQWDSGANVLTF.

This clonotype came up a few times. The V call is TRBV25-1, the J call TRBJ2-5; 9 bases match TRBD2. CDR1 and CDR2 (germline): MGHDK, SYGVNS. The J segment lost 5 bases and the V segment lost 4 bases, leaving 14 bases of the junction unmatched. CDR3 length: 17 residues. DNA for the CDR3: TGTGCCAGCAGTGTTGGGGAAACGGGACTAGCTGGGGAGACCCAGTACTTC. This translates into CASSVGETGLAGETQYF.

V usage is TRBV6-7 and J usage is TRBJ2-1, with a possible D match to TRBD1 (6 bases). TRBV6-7 is sorted into the ORF group, with uncertain function. The CDR3 has 13 amino acids. Trimming cost V 4 bases and J 8 bases, with 12 bases left between them. CDR3: CASSWGSGDEQFF. DNA for the CDR3: TGTGCCAGCAGTTGGGGGTCAGGGGATGAGCAGTTCTTC.

This clonotype was detected only a few times. V gene TRBV13 combines with J gene TRBJ2-5, with TRBD2 as a possible D gene (6 bases). Trimming stripped 0 bases from V and 4 bases from J, with 15 bases between. This CDR3 is 16 amino acids long. Germline lookup yields CDR1 PRHDT and CDR2 FYEKMQ (reference sequence). The CDR3 here is CASSLGRQGGPETQYF. DNA for the CDR3: TGTGCCAGCAGCTTAGGGCGTCAGGGAGGACCAGAGACCCAGTACTTC.

The chain employs TRBV4-1 and TRBJ2-7; TRBD2 might be the D (6 bases). The CDR3 runs 14 residues. Per germline, CDR1 MGHRA and CDR2 YSYEKL. V dropped 4 bases and J dropped 2 bases, with 12 bases sitting between them. The CDR3, as DNA: TGCGCCAGCAGCCTAGGTGGAGGGCCCTACGAGCAGTACTTC. Translating gives CASSLGGGPYEQYF.

The V and J genes are TRBV7-9 and TRBJ1-6; D perhaps matches TRBD1 (6 bases). CDR1 SEHNR and CDR2 FQNEAQ come from the germline V gene (reference sequence). The V gene lost 7 bases and the J gene lost 8 bases, with 18 bases spanning the gap. The CDR3 is 15 residues long. CDR3 nucleotides: TGTGCCAGCACCCCACCGAGGGGGAGCGATTCACCCCTCCACTTT. It yields the protein CASTPPRGSDSPLHF. Full variable domain (missing parts from reference TRBV7-9 and TRBJ1-6): DTGVSQNPRHKITKRGQNVTFRCDPISEHNRLYWYRQTLGQGPEFLTYFQNEAQLEKSRLLSDRFSAERPKGSFSTLEIQRTEQGDSAMYLCASTPPRGSDSPLHFGNGTRLTVT.

This clonotype has more than one count but fewer than ten. V is TRBV2 and J is TRBJ2-2; TRBD1 is a possible D gene (6 bases). The ends were cut back, 7 bases at V and 8 bases at J, with 20 bases in the middle. CDR3 length: 15 amino acids. CDR1 and CDR2 from the germline V gene are SNHLY and FYNNEI. The CDR3, as DNA: TGTGCCAGCACTAACAGGGACCGGGGACCAGGGGAGCTGTTTTTT. This codes for CASTNRDRGPGELFF.

This clonotype occurred many times. The rearrangement uses TRBV12-3 or TRBV12-4 and TRBJ2-7; TRBD1 aligns across 9 bases. The V gene end was trimmed by 5 bases and the J gene end by 5 bases; junction bases not matched to a gene: 4. The CDR3 has 13 amino acids. CDR3 DNA: TGTGCCAGCAGTCCCGGACAGGGGAACGAGCAGTACGTC. Amino acid sequence: CASSPGQGNEQYV.

CDR3 sequence reads: CASSYSGRGPGYTF. The CDR3 bases are TGTGCCAGCAGTTACTCTGGCAGGGGGCCGGGCTACACCTTC. The chain links TRBV6-5 to TRBJ1-2; 8 bases align to TRBD1. The CDR3 extends over 14 amino acids. CDR1 is MNHEY and CDR2 is SVGAGI in the germline V gene. V gave up 0 bases and J gave up 8 bases; unmatched junction bases: 5.

In its sample, this clonotype was seen many times. The chain recombines TRBV6-2 or TRBV6-3 with TRBJ2-2, with D possibly being TRBD2 (5 bases). Trimming pared 7 bases from V and 2 bases from J, leaving 20 bases between. CDR3 length equals 17 residues. CDR1 is MNHEY, CDR2 SVGEGT, per germline. CDR3 in amino acids: CASTPLGASRNTGELFF. For the CDR3, the DNA is TGTGCCAGCACACCTCTAGGAGCTAGCCGCAACACCGGGGAGCTGTTTTTT.

This clonotype was seen a few times. V gene TRBV29-1 combines with J gene TRBJ2-7; D is perhaps TRBD1 or TRBD2 (5 bases each). Trimming left V 8 bases short and J 5 bases short, with 16 bases between. The CDR3 consists of 12 residues. Germline assignment: CDR1 SQVTM and CDR2 ANQGSEA. CDR3: CSPRGADDEQYV. As DNA, the CDR3 is TGCAGCCCCCGAGGGGCTGATGACGAGCAGTACGTC.

This clonotype was found a few times. V usage is TRBV25-1 and J usage is TRBJ2-7; D is ambiguous. The germline V gene has CDR1 MGHDK and CDR2 SYGVNS. V lost 8 bases and J 1 base, leaving 12 bases between the germline ends. The CDR3 loop spans 13 amino acids. CDR3 bases: TGTGCCAGCCGCGAGACGAGTTCCTACGAGCAGTACTTC. Its translation is CASRETSSYEQYF.

The chain combines TRBV12-3 or TRBV12-4 with TRBJ2-3; possibly TRBD2 for D (5 bases). The CDR3 contains 18 residues. V was trimmed by 0 bases and J by 0 bases, leaving 16 bases between them. This chain's CDR3 is CASSLAHGEGRSTDTQYF. The CDR3 DNA reads as TGTGCCAGCAGTTTAGCACACGGAGAGGGTCGGAGCACAGATACGCAGTATTTT.